Each of the 24 T cell receptor beta chains below was sequenced from the same sample in a study of CD8+ T cells in alopecia areata. In each case, RNA was isolated and then reverse transcribed into cDNA as the sequencing template. This table comes from immunoSEQ multiplex PCR, and its TCRdb copy is limited to in-frame clones, with some not included. The profile shows approximately 150,000 clones, less than 75% of them singletons. The sequencing input was CD8+ T cells sorted from blood. The origin of the receptors is a human donor in good health.

The rearrangement uses TRBV6-6 and TRBJ2-7; 7 nucleotides match TRBD1. Germline values: CDR1 MNHNY, CDR2 SVGAGI (reference sequence). This CDR3 is 16 amino acids long. V was clipped by 5 bases and J by 0 bases; unmatched bases: 10. This CDR3 is CASSQRPGTDSYEQYF. CDR3 in DNA: TGTGCCAGCAGTCAACGACCGGGGACAGACTCCTACGAGCAGTACTTC.

This chain connects TRBV27 to TRBJ1-1; no firm D call. Per the germline V gene, CDR1 is MNHEY and CDR2 is SMNVEV (reference sequence). This CDR3 contains 14 residues. V lost 3 bases and J lost 1, with 9 bases in between. Written as DNA, the CDR3 is TGTGCCAGCAGTTTGAGGCGGGCGAACACTGAAGCTTTCTTT. It specifies CASSLRRANTEAFF.

This clone came up a few times. This chain connects TRBV5-4 to TRBJ2-1, with D possibly being TRBD1 or TRBD2 (5 bases each). The CDR3 totals 15 residues. Germline CDR1 is SGHNT and CDR2 is YYREEE (reference sequence). V was pared by 6 bases and J by 3 bases, with 16 bases between. CDR3 DNA sequence: TGTGCCAGCACCCTAAAAAGGGACGGCTACAATGAGCAGTTCTTC. Translation gives CASTLKRDGYNEQFF.

V and J are TRBV4-1 and TRBJ2-5; D may be TRBD1 or TRBD2 (6 bases each). Germline lookup yields CDR1 MGHRA and CDR2 YSYEKL. Deletions cut 4 bases from V and 4 bases from J, with 16 bases between. This CDR3 is 15 amino acids long. Written as DNA, the CDR3 is TGCGCCAGCAGCCGCAGTGGCGGAGGGGGAGAGACCCAGTACTTC. Protein product: CASSRSGGGGETQYF.

The rearrangement uses TRBV29-1 and TRBJ1-1; TRBD1 matches 7 bases. Germline loops: CDR1 SQVTM, CDR2 ANQGSEA. The CDR3 contains 11 residues. Losses at the gene ends were 4 bases for V and 10 bases for J; bases not matched to a gene: 6. The chain's CDR3 is CSVGQGGLAFF. CDR3 nucleotide sequence: TGCAGCGTTGGACAGGGAGGGTTAGCTTTCTTT.

The rearrangement joins TRBV6-5 to TRBJ2-2, with 7 bases that match TRBD1. Looked up from germline, CDR1 is MNHEY and CDR2 is SVGAGI. V lost 5 bases to trimming and J lost 3 bases; unmatched junction nucleotides: 3. The CDR3 runs to 14 residues. The CDR3 region is CASSTGQYTGELFF. DNA for the CDR3: TGTGCCAGCAGTACGGGACAGTACACCGGGGAGCTGTTTTTT.

CDR3 in amino acids: CASSQRGLAGAKTYEQYF. CDR3 nucleotides: TGCGCCAGCAGCCAAAGAGGACTAGCGGGAGCCAAAACCTACGAGCAGTACTTC. The chain carries TRBV4-1 and TRBJ2-7, with 13 bases matching TRBD2. The CDR3 length is 18 residues. Germline loops: CDR1 MGHRA, CDR2 YSYEKL. V lost 2 bases and J lost 2; bases outside the gene matches: 9.

The chain links TRBV25-1 to TRBJ2-1; a weak D match, TRBD1 (6 bases). The germline V and J ends were trimmed by 6 bases and 8 bases, with 11 bases remaining between them. The CDR3 sequence is 12 residues long. CDR1 is MGHDK, CDR2 SYGVNS, per germline. Written as DNA, the CDR3 is TGTGCCAGCAGATGGGGGCGAGATGAGCAGTTCTTC. It yields the protein CASRWGRDEQFF.

This chain connects TRBV27 to TRBJ2-5; D is uncertain. The CDR3 consists of 12 residues. V lost 8 bases, J lost 7 bases, and 14 bases lay in between. Germline lookup yields CDR1 MNHEY and CDR2 SMNVEV (reference sequence). The CDR3 region has the DNA TGTGCCAGCTGTGGCCAGGACGGGACCCAGTACTTC. This gives the protein CASCGQDGTQYF.

The chain employs TRBV30 and TRBJ1-1, with D unclear. The CDR3 totals 12 residues. Per germline, CDR1 GTSNPN and CDR2 SVGIG (reference sequence). Deletions cut 5 bases from V and 1 base from J, with 8 bases between. In DNA, the CDR3 is TGTGCCTGGTCCCACAGGAACACTGAAGCTTTCTTT. It encodes CAWSHRNTEAFF.

This clone appeared a few times. The gene calls are TRBV30 and TRBJ1-1, with D perhaps matching TRBD1 (5 bases). CDR3 length equals 12 residues. V lost 2 bases to trimming and J lost 11 bases, with 15 bases between them. Germline loops: CDR1 GTSNPN, CDR2 SVGIG (reference sequence). The CDR3 sequence is CAWSTTGWEAFF. CDR3 bases: TGTGCCTGGAGTACCACAGGTTGGGAGGCTTTCTTT.

Concerning this clone: The same CDR3 also results from other DNA sequences found in this sample. J is TRBJ1-2 and V is TRBV29-1; TRBD1 is a possible D gene (6 bases). Germline CDR1 SQVTM, CDR2 ANQGSEA. Trimming removed 7 bases from V and 5 bases from J, with 11 bases in between. The CDR3 runs to 11 residues. CDR3 sequence (DNA): TGCAGCGACTGGACAGCGTATGGCTACACCTTC. Its protein is CSDWTAYGYTF.

This chain links TRBV9 with TRBJ2-1; 11 bases are a match to TRBD1. CDR1 is SGDLS, CDR2 YYNGEE, per germline. CDR3 size: 16 residues. The trim removed 2 bases at V and 7 bases at J, leaving 8 bases unmatched. CDR3 protein: CASSVFGTGGRNEQFF. CDR3 in DNA: TGTGCCAGCAGCGTCTTCGGGACAGGGGGGAGGAATGAGCAGTTCTTC.

The chain carries TRBV2 and TRBJ2-1; D not certain. The CDR3 is made up of 17 amino acids. The germline V and J ends were trimmed by 5 bases and 7 bases, with 24 bases remaining between them. CDR1 and CDR2 from the germline V gene are SNHLY and FYNNEI. Here the CDR3 reads CASSFASPSHIGNEQFF. The CDR3 region has the DNA TGTGCCAGCAGTTTTGCCTCGCCTTCCCACATCGGGAATGAGCAGTTCTTC.

The rearrangement links TRBV29-1 to TRBJ2-2; 14 positions match TRBD2. The junction had 13 bases not matched to a gene; V was cut back by 7 bases and J by 6 bases. The germline V gene has CDR1 SQVTM and CDR2 ANQGSEA. CDR3 length: 17 residues. The CDR3 region is CSAGTSGSGAMAGELFF. The DNA of the CDR3 is TGCAGCGCTGGGACTAGCGGGAGCGGGGCGATGGCCGGGGAGCTGTTTTTT.

As for this clone: Other DNA sequences within the sample encode an identical CDR3. This chain connects TRBV29-1 to TRBJ1-1; 7 positions agree with TRBD1. Germline V gives CDR1 SQVTM, CDR2 ANQGSEA. This CDR3 has 11 residues. V was pared by 1 base and J by 8 bases, with 1 base of the junction left unmatched. The CDR3 DNA sequence: TGCAGCGTTGAAGGCAGGGGGGAAGCTTTCTTT. Translating gives CSVEGRGEAFF. Based on the CDR3 plus reference TRBV29-1 and TRBJ1-1, the full variable domain is SAVISQKPSRDICQRGTSLTIQCQVDSQVTMMFWYRQQPGQSLTLIATANQGSEATYESGFVIDKFPISRPNLTFSTLTVSNMSPEDSSIYLCSVEGRGEAFFGQGTRLTVV.

The rearrangement links TRBV5-1 to TRBJ1-5; 10 nucleotides line up with TRBD1. Germline V lookup: CDR1 SGHRS, CDR2 YFSETQ. The CDR3 consists of 19 residues. Germline trimming cut 4 bases from V and 0 bases from J; bases unmatched to any gene: 13. CDR3 residues: CASSSPGQGGIDSNQPQHF. CDR3 DNA: TGCGCCAGCAGCAGCCCTGGACAGGGGGGAATTGATAGCAATCAGCCCCAGCATTTT.

The V gene is TRBV11-2, the J gene TRBJ2-2; D possibly corresponds to TRBD1 (6 bases). CDR3 length: 12 amino acids. CDR1 SGHAT and CDR2 FQNNGV come from the germline V gene. Trimming took off 6 bases at V and 8 bases at J, with 10 bases between the two ends. As DNA, the CDR3 is TGTGCCAGCAGGTTCGGACAGGGGGAGCTGTTTTTT. This encodes CASRFGQGELFF. Full variable domain (rest looked up from reference TRBV11-2 and TRBJ2-2): EAGVAQSPRYKIIEKRQSVAFWCNPISGHATLYWYQQILGQGPKLLIQFQNNGVVDDSQLPKDRFSAERLKGVDSTLKIQPAKLEDSAVYLCASRFGQGELFFGEGSRLTVL.

V is TRBV27 and J is TRBJ2-1, with a possible D match to TRBD1 (5 bases). This CDR3 region has 15 residues. V was cut by 5 bases and J by 8 bases, with 19 bases left in between. Germline-derived CDR1 and CDR2 are MNHEY and SMNVEV (reference sequence). CDR3 in DNA: TGTGCCAGCAGTCCTACAGGTTCCCTAGGGGATGAGCAGTTCTTC. Protein: CASSPTGSLGDEQFF.

This clone has just one count. The sample has other DNA sequences that encode this CDR3 too. The V gene is TRBV27, the J gene TRBJ1-1; D gene unclear. V lost 5 bases, J lost 1 base, and 8 bases lay in between. The V gene's germline CDR1 is MNHEY and CDR2 SMNVEV (reference sequence). The CDR3 extends over 13 amino acids. The CDR3 reads CASSLRGNTEAFF. The DNA of the CDR3 is TGTGCCAGCAGTCTTCGAGGGAACACTGAAGCTTTCTTT.

This chain joins TRBV30 and TRBJ2-7, with 7 bases identical to TRBD1. Per the germline V gene, CDR1 is GTSNPN and CDR2 is SVGIG (reference sequence). With 3 bases clipped from V and 4 bases from J, the junction kept 6 bases outside the gene matches. The CDR3 extends over 13 amino acids. In DNA, the CDR3 is TGTGCCTGGAGCGGGACAGTCGAATACGAGCAGTACTTC. It translates to CAWSGTVEYEQYF.

CDR3 region: CATTHNTGPYEQFF. CDR3 sequence (DNA): TGTGCCACCACCCACAACACGGGGCCCTATGAGCAGTTCTTC. The genes are TRBV2 and TRBJ2-1, with D perhaps given as TRBD1 or TRBD2 (5 bases each). Germline V gene lookup returns CDR1 SNHLY and CDR2 FYNNEI. The CDR3 covers 14 residues. V was cut by 10 bases and J by 8 bases, with 21 bases left in between.

The rearrangement uses TRBV2 and TRBJ2-2; possibly TRBD2 for D (5 bases). Germline V lookup: CDR1 SNHLY, CDR2 FYNNEI. This CDR3 region has 14 residues. V was cut by 8 bases and J by 5 bases, with 15 bases left in between. CDR3 DNA sequence: TGTGCCAGCGGCGAGGGTCCCGGGACCGGGGAGCTGTTTTTT. Translating gives CASGEGPGTGELFF.

Comment on this clone: Compared with germline, one end of the junction differs, possibly owing to a read error. V usage is TRBV27 and J usage is TRBJ2-2, with D possibly matching TRBD1 (6 bases). Germline V gene lookup returns CDR1 MNHEY and CDR2 SMNVEV (reference sequence). CDR3 length: 15 amino acids. The CDR3 DNA reads TGTGCCAGCAGTCTATCACAGGGGAACACCGGGGAGCTGTTTTTT. Protein sequence: CASSLSQGNTGELFF.